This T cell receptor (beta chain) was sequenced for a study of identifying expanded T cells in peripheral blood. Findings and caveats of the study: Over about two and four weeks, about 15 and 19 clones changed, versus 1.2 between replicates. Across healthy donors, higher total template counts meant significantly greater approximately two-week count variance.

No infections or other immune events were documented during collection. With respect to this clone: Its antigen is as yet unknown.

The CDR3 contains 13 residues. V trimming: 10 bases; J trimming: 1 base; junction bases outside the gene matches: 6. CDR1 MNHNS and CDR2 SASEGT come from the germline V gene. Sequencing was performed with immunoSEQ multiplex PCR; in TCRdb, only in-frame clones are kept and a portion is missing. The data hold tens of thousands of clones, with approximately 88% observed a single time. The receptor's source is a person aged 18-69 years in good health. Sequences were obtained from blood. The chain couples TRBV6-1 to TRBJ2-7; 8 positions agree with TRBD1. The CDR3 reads CAIRDRMSYEQYF. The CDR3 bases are TGTGCCATCCGGGACAGGATGTCCTACGAGCAGTACTTC.